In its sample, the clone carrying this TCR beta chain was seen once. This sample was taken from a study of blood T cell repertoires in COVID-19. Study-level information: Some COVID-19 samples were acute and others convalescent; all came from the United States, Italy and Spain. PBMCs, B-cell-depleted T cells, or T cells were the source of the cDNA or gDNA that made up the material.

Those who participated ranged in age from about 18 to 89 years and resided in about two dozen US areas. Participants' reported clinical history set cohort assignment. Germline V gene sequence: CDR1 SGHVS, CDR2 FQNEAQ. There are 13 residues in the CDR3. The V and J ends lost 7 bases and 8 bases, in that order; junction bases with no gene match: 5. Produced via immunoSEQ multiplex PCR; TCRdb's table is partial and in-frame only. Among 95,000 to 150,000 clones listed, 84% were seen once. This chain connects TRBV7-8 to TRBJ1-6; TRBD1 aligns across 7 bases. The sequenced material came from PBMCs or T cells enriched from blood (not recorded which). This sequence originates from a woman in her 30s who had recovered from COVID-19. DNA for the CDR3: TGTGCCAGCACCCGACAGGGTTATTCACCCCTCCACTTT. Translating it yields CASTRQGYSPLHF.